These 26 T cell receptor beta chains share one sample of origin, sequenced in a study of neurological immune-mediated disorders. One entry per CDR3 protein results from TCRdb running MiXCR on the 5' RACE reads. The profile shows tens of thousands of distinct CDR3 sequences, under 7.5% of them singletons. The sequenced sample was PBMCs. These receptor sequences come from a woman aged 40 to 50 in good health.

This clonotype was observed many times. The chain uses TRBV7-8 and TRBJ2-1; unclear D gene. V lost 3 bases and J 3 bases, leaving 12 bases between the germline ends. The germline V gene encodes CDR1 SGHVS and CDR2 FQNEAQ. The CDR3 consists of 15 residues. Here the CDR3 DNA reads TGTGCCAGCAGCTTTCTCGGCATATACTACAATGAGCAGTTCTTC. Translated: CASSFLGIYYNEQFF.

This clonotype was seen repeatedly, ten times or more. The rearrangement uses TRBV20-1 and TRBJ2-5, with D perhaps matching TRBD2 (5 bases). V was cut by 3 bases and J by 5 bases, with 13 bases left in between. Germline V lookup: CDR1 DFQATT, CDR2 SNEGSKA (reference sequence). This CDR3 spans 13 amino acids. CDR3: CSAREAGFETQYF. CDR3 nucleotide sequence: TGCAGTGCTAGGGAGGCCGGGTTTGAGACCCAGTACTTC.

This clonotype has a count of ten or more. The CDR3 nucleotides are TGCGCCAGCAGCCAAGACGCGGGGCAGGGTCAGCCCCAGCATTTT. Amino acid sequence: CASSQDAGQGQPQHF. The chain joins TRBV4-1 to TRBJ1-5; tentative D call: TRBD1 (5 bases). The CDR3 has 15 residues. Germline V CDR1 and CDR2: MGHRA, YSYEKL. Deletions cut 0 bases from V and 6 bases from J, with 12 bases between.

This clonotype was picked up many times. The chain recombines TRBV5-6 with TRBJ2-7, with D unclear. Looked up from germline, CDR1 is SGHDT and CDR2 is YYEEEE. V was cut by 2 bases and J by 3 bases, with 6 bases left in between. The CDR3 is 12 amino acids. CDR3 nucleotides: TGTGCCAGCAGCTTCGCGGTCTACGAGCAGTACTTC. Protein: CASSFAVYEQYF.

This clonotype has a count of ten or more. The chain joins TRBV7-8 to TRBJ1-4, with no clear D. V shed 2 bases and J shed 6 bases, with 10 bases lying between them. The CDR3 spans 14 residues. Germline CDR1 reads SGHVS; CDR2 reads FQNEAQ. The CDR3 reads CASSLTVSHEKLFF. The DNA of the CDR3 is TGTGCCAGCAGCTTAACAGTAAGCCATGAAAAACTGTTTTTT.

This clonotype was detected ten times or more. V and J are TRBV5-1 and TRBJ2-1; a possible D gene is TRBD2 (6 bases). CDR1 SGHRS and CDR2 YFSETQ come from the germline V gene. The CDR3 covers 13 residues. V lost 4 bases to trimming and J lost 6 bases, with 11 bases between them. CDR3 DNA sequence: TGCGCCAGCAGCGGGGCGGGACTCAATGAGCAGTTCTTC. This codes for CASSGAGLNEQFF.

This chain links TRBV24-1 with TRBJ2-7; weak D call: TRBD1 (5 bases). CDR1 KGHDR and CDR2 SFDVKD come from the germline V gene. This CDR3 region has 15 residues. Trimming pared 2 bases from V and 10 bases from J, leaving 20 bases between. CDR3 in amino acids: CATSDSLGAKQDQYF. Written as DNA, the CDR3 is TGTGCCACCAGTGATTCGCTAGGGGCAAAACAGGATCAGTACTTC.

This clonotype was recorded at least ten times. Here the CDR3 DNA reads TGTGCCAGCAGTTCCCCGGGACGTAGTTCACCCCTCCACTTT. Amino acid sequence: CASSSPGRSSPLHF. This sequence joins TRBV27 and TRBJ1-6; tentative D call: TRBD1 (5 bases). The length of the CDR3 is 14 residues. Germline loops: CDR1 MNHEY, CDR2 SMNVEV (reference sequence). V gave up 4 bases and J gave up 9 bases, with 13 bases separating them.

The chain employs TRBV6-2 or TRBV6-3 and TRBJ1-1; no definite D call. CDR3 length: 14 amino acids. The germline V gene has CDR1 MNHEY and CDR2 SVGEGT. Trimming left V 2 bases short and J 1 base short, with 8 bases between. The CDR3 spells CASSYGIRNTEAFF. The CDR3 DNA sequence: TGTGCCAGCAGTTACGGAATCAGGAACACTGAAGCTTTCTTT.

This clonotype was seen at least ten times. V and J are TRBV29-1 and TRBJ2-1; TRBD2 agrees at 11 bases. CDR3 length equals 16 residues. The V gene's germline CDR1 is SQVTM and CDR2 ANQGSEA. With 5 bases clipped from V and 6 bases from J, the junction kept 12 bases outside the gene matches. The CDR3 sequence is CSVIPGTSGTFNEQFF. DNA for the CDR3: TGCAGCGTTATCCCCGGGACTAGCGGCACTTTCAATGAGCAGTTCTTC.

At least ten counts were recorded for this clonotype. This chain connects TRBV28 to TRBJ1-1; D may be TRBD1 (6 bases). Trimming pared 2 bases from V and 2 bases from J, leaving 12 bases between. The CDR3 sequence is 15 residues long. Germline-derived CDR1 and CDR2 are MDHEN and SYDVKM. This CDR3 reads CASSLAGTRNTEAFF. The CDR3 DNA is TGTGCCAGCAGTTTAGCCGGGACACGTAACACTGAAGCTTTCTTT. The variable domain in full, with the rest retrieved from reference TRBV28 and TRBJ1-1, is DVKVTQSSRYLVKRTGEKVFLECVQDMDHENMFWYRQDPGLGLRLIYFSYDVKMKEKGDIPEGYSVSREKKERFSLILESASTNQTSMYLCASSLAGTRNTEAFFGQGTRLTVV.

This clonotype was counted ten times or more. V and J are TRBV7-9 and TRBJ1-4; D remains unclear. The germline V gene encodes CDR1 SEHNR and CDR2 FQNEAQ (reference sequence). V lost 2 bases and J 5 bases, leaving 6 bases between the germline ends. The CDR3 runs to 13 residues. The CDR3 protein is CASSLSQNEKLFF. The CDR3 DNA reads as TGTGCCAGCAGCTTATCCCAAAATGAAAAACTGTTTTTT.

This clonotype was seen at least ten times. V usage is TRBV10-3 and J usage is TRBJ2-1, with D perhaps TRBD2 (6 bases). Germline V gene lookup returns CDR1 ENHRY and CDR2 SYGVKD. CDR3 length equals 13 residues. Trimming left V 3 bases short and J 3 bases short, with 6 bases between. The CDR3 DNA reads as TGTGCCATCAGTGACGGGAGCTACAATGAGCAGTTCTTC. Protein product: CAISDGSYNEQFF.

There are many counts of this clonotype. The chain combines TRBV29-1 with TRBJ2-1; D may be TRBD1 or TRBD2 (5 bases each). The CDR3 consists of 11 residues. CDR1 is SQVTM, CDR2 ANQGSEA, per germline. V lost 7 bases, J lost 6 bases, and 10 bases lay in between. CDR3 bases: TGCAGCGCCGGGGCTTTCAATGAGCAGTTCTTC. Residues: CSAGAFNEQFF.

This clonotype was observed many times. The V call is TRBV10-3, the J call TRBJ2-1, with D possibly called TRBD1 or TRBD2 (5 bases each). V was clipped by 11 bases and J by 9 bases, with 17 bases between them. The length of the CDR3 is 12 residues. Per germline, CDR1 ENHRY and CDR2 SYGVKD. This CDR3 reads CAGTGRKSEQFF. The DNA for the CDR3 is TGTGCCGGGACGGGGCGGAAGAGTGAGCAGTTCTTC.

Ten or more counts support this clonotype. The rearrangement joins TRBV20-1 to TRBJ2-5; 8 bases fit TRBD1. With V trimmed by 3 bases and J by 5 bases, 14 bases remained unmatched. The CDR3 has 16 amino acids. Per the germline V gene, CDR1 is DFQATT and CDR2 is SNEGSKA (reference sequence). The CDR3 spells CSARRRTGPPRETQYF. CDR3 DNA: TGCAGTGCTAGGAGGCGGACAGGGCCGCCGCGGGAGACCCAGTACTTC.

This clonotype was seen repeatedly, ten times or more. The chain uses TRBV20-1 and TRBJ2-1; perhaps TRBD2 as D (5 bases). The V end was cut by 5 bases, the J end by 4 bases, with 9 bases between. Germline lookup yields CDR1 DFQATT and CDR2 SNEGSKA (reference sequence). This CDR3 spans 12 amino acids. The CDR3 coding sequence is TGCAGTGCTTCCGGACTTTACAATGAGCAGTTCTTC. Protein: CSASGLYNEQFF.

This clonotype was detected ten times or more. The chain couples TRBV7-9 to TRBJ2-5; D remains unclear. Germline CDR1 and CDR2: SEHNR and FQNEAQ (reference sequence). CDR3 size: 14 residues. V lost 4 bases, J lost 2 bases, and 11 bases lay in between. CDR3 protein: CASSSPSGQETQYF. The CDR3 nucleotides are TGTGCCAGCAGCTCCCCCTCCGGTCAAGAGACCCAGTACTTC.

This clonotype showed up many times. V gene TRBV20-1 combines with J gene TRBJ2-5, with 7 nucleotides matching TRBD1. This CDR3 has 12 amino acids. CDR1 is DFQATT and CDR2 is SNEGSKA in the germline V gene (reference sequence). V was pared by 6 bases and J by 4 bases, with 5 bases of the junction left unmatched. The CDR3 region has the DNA TGCAGTGCCCGATCAGGGGGAGAGACCCAGTACTTC. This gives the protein CSARSGGETQYF.

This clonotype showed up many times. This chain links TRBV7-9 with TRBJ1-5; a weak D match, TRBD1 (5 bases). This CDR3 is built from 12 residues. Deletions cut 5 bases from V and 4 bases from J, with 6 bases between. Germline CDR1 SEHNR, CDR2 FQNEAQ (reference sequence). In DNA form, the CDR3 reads TGTGCCAGCAGCGGGGCAAATCAGCCCCAGCATTTT. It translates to CASSGANQPQHF.

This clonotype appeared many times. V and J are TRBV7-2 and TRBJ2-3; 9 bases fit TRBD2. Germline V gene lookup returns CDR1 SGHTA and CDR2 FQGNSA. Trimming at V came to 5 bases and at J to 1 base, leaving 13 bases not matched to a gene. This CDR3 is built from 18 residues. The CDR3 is CASSRFFSGSFRTDTQYF. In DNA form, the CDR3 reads TGTGCCAGCAGCCGATTCTTTAGCGGGAGTTTCCGCACAGATACGCAGTATTTT.

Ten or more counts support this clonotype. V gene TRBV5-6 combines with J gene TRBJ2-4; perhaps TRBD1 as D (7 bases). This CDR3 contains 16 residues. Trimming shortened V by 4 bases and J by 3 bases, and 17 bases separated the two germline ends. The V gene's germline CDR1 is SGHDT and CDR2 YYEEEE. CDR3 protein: CASSLDNRGGKNIQYF. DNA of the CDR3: TGTGCCAGCAGCCTAGATAACAGGGGAGGCAAAAACATTCAGTACTTC.

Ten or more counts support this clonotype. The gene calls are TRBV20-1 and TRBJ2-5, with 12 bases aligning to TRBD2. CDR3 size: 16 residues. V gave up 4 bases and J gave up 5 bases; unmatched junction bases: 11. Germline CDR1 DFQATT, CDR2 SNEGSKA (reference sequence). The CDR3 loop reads CSATPSSGRAGETQYF. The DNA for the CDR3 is TGCAGTGCTACCCCGTCTAGCGGGAGGGCCGGGGAGACCCAGTACTTC.

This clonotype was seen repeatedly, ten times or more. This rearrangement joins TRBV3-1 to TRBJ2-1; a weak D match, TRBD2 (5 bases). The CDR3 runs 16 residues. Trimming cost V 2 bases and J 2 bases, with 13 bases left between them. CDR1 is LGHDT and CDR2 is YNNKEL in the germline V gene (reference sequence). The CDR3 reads CASSQYTRRTYNEQFF. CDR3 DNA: TGTGCCAGCAGCCAATACACCAGGAGGACCTACAATGAGCAGTTCTTC.

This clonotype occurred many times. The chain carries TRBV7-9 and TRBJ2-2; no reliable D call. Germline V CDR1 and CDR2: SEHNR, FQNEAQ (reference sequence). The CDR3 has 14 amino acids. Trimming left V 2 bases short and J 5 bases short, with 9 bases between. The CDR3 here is CASSLYSTTGELFF. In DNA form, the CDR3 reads TGTGCCAGCAGCTTATATTCTACAACCGGGGAGCTGTTTTTT.

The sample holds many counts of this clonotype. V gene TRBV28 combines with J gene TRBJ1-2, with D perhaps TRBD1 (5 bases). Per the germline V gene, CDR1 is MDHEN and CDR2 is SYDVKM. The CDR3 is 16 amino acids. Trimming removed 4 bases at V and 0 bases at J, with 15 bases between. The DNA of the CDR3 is TGTGCCAGCAGTTCATCTCAAGGGGAGGCTAACTATGGCTACACCTTC. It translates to CASSSSQGEANYGYTF.